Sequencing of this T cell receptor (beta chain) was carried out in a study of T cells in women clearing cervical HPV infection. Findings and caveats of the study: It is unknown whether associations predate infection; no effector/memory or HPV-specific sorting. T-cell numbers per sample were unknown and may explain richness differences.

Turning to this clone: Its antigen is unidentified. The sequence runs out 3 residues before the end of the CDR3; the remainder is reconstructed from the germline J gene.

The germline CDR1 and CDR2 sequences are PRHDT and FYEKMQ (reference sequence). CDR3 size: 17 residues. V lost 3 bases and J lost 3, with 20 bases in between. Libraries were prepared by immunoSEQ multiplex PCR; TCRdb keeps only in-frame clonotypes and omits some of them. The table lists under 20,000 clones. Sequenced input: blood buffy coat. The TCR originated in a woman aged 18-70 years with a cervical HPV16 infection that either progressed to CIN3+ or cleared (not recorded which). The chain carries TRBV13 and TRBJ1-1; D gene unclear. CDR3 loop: CASSFSRQLRQDTEAFF. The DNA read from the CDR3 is TGTGCCAGCAGCTTCTCCCGCCAACTCCGACAAGACACTGAA. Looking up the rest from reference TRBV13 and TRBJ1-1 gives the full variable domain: AAGVIQSPRHLIKEKRETATLKCYPIPRHDTVYWYQQGPGQDPQFLISFYEKMQSDKGSIPDRFSAQQFSDYHSELNMSSLELGDSALYFCASSFSRQLRQDTEAFFGQGTRLTVV.